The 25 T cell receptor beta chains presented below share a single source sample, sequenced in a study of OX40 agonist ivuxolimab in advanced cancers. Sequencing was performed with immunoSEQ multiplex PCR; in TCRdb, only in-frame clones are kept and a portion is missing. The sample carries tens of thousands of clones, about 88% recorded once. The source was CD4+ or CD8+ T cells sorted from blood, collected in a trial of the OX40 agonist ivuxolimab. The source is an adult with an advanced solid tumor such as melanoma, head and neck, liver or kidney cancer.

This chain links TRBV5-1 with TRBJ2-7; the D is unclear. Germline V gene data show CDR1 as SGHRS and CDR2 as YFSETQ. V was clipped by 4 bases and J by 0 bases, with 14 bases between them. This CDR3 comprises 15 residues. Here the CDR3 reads CASSRVPAGSYEQYF. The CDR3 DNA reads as TGCGCCAGCAGCCGGGTCCCCGCTGGCTCCTACGAGCAGTACTTC.

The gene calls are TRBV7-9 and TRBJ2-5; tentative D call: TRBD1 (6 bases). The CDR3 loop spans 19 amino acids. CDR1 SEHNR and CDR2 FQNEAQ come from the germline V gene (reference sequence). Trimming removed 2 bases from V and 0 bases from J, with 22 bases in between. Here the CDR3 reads CASSLPPFLQTGYQETQYF. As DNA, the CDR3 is TGTGCCAGCAGCTTACCCCCCTTCTTGCAGACAGGTTACCAAGAGACCCAGTACTTC. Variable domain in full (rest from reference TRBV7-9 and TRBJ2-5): DTGVSQNPRHKITKRGQNVTFRCDPISEHNRLYWYRQTLGQGPEFLTYFQNEAQLEKSRLLSDRFSAERPKGSFSTLEIQRTEQGDSAMYLCASSLPPFLQTGYQETQYFGPGTRLLVL.

CDR3 residues: CASSHQDQRDHEQYF. In nucleotides, the CDR3 is TGTGCCAGCTCACATCAGGACCAAAGGGACCACGAGCAGTACTTC. J is TRBJ2-7 and V is TRBV18; D is possibly TRBD1 or TRBD2 (5 bases each). Germline-derived CDR1 and CDR2 are KGHSH and LQKENI. The V end lost 4 bases, the J end lost 5 bases, and 18 bases lay between the germline ends. CDR3 length equals 15 residues.

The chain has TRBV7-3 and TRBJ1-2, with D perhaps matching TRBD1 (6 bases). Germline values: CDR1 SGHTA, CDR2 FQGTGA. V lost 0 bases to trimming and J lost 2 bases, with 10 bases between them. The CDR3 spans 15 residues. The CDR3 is CASSLTGGSNYGYTF. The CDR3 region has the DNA TGTGCCAGCAGCTTAACGGGGGGCAGCAACTATGGCTACACCTTC.

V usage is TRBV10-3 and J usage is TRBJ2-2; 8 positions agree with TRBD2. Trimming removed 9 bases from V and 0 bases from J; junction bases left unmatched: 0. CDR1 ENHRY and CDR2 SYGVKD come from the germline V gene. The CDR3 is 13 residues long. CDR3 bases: TGTGCCATACTAGCGGCGAACACCGGGGAGCTGTTTTTT. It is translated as CAILAANTGELFF.

The CDR3 region is CASSQGGLARDTQYF. The CDR3 nucleotides are TGCGCCAGCAGCCAAGGGGGGCTAGCGAGAGATACGCAGTATTTT. The rearrangement links TRBV5-1 to TRBJ2-3; possibly TRBD1 or TRBD2 for D (6 bases each). The CDR3 sequence is 15 residues long. Trimming took off 4 bases at V and 5 bases at J, with 17 bases between the two ends. Germline CDR1 reads SGHRS; CDR2 reads YFSETQ.

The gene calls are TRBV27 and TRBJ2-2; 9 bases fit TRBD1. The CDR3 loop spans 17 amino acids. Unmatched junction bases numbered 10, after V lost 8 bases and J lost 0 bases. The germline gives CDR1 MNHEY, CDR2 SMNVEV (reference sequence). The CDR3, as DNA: TGTGCCAGCGCCTTTTCCCGGGACAGGGCGAACACCGGGGAGCTGTTTTTT. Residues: CASAFSRDRANTGELFF.

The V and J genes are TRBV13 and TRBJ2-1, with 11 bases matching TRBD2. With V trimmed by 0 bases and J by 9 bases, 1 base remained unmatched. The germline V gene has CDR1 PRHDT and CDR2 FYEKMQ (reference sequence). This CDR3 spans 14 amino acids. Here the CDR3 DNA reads TGTGCCAGCAGCTTAGGGCTAGCGGGAGGTGAGCAGTTCTTC. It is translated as CASSLGLAGGEQFF.

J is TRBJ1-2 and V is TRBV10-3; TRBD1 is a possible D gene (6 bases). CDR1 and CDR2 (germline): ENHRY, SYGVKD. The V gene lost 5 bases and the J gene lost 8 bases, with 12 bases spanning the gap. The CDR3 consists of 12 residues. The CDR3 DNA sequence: TGTGCCATCAGTCCGACAGGAGTAGGCTACACCTTC. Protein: CAISPTGVGYTF.

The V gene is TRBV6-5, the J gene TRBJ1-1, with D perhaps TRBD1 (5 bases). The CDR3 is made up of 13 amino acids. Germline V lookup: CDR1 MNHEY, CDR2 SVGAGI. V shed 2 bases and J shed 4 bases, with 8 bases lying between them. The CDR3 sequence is CASSYVGTTEAFF. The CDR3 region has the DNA TGTGCCAGCAGTTACGTGGGGACCACTGAAGCTTTCTTT.

The CDR3 DNA is TGTGCCAGCAGTTCCGGTTTCTACAATGAGCAGTTCTTC. This encodes CASSSGFYNEQFF. This chain joins TRBV27 and TRBJ2-1; D is unclear. V lost 4 bases and J lost 3, with 7 bases in between. This CDR3 has 13 amino acids. Looked up from germline, CDR1 is MNHEY and CDR2 is SMNVEV (reference sequence).

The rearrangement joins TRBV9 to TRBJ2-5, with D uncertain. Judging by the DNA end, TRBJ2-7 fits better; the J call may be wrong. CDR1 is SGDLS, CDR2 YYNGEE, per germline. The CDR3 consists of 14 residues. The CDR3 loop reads CASSVQDQDYEQYF. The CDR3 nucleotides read TGTGCCAGCAGCGTACAAGACCAAGATTACGAGCAGTACTTC.

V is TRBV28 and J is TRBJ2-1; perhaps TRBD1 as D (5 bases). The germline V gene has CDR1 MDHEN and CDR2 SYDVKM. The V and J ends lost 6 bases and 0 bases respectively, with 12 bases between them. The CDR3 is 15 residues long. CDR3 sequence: CASRPDRVSYNEQFF. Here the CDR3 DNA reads TGTGCCAGCAGGCCCGACAGAGTCTCCTACAATGAGCAGTTCTTC.

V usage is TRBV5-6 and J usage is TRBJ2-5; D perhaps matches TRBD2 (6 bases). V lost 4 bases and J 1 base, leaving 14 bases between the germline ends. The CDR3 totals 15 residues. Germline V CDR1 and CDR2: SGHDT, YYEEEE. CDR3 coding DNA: TGTGCCAGCAGCCTTATTAGCGGAGTCCAAGAGACCCAGTACTTC. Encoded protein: CASSLISGVQETQYF.

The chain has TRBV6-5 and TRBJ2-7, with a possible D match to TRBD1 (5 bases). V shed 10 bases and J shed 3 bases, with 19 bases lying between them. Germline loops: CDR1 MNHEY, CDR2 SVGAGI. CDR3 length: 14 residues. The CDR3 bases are TGTGCCACTACCGAAACTGGCGGACACTACGAGCAGTACTTC. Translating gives CATTETGGHYEQYF.

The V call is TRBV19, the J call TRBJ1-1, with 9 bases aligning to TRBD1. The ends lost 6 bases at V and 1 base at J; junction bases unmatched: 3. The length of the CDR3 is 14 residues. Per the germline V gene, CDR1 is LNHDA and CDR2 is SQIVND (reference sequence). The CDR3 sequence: CASRQGAQNTEAFF. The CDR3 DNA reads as TGTGCCAGTAGACAGGGGGCCCAGAACACTGAAGCTTTCTTT.

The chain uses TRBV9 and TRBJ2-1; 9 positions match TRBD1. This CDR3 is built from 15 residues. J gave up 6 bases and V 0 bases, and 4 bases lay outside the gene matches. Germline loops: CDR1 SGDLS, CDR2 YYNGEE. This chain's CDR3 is CASSVGDRVSNEQFF. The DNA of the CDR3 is TGTGCCAGCAGCGTAGGGGACAGGGTAAGCAATGAGCAGTTCTTC.

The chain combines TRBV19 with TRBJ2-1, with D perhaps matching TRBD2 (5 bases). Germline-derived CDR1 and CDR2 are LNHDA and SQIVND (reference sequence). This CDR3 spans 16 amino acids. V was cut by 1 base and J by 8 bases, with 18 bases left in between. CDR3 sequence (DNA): TGTGCCAGTAGTATAGTTGTGGGGTGGAGGATCGATGAGCAGTTCTTC. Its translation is CASSIVVGWRIDEQFF.

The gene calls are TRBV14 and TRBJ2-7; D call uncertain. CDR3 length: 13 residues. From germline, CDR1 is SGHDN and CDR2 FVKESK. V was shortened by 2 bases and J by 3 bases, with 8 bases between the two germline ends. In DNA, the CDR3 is TGTGCCAGCAGCCAACTCGGATACTACGAGCAGTACTTC. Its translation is CASSQLGYYEQYF.

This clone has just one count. CDR3 residues: CASSVAGAHNEQFF. The CDR3, as DNA: TGTGCCAGCAGCGTAGCAGGGGCCCACAATGAGCAGTTCTTC. The J gene is TRBJ2-1, the V gene TRBV9; D possibly corresponds to TRBD1 (6 bases). This CDR3 has 14 amino acids. The V end was cut by 0 bases, the J end by 5 bases, with 9 bases between. The V gene's germline CDR1 is SGDLS and CDR2 YYNGEE. Looking up the rest from reference TRBV9 and TRBJ2-1 gives the full variable domain: DSGVTQTPKHLITATGQRVTLRCSPRSGDLSVYWYQQSLDQGLQFLIQYYNGEERAKGNILERFSAQQFPDLHSELNLSSLELGDSALYFCASSVAGAHNEQFFGPGTRLTVL.

CDR3: CASSLVYQETQYF. The CDR3, as DNA: TGTGCCAGCAGCTTGGTGTACCAAGAGACCCAGTACTTC. This chain links TRBV5-6 with TRBJ2-5; D not certain. The CDR3 runs to 13 residues. CDR1 SGHDT and CDR2 YYEEEE come from the germline V gene. Deletions cut 0 bases from V and 0 bases from J, with 3 bases between.

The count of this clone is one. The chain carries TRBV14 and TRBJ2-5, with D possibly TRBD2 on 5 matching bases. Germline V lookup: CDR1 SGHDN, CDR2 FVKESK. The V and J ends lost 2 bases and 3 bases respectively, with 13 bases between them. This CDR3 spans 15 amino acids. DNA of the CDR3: TGTGCCAGCAGCCAACAATGGCGGGCCAAAGAGACCCAGTACTTC. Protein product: CASSQQWRAKETQYF.

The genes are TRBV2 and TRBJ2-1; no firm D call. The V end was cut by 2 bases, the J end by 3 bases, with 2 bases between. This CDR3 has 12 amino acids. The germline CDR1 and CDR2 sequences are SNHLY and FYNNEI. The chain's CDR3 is CASSENYNEQFF. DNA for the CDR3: TGTGCCAGCAGTGAAAACTACAATGAGCAGTTCTTC.

DNA of the CDR3: TGCGCCAGCAGCAGGTACAGGGGCGGCGGAGAGACCCAGTACTTC. It yields the protein CASSRYRGGGETQYF. J is TRBJ2-5 and V is TRBV5-1; the match to TRBD1 covers 7 bases. In germline, CDR1 is SGHRS, CDR2 YFSETQ. J was trimmed by 4 bases and V by 4 bases; bases with no gene match: 10. The CDR3 runs to 15 residues.

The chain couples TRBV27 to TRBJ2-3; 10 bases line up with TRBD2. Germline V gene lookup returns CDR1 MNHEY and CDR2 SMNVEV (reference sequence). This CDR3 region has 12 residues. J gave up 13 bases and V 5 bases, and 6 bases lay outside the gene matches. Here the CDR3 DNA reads TGTGCCAGCAGTCGGAGCGGGAGGGAAGAGTATTTT. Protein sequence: CASSRSGREEYF.